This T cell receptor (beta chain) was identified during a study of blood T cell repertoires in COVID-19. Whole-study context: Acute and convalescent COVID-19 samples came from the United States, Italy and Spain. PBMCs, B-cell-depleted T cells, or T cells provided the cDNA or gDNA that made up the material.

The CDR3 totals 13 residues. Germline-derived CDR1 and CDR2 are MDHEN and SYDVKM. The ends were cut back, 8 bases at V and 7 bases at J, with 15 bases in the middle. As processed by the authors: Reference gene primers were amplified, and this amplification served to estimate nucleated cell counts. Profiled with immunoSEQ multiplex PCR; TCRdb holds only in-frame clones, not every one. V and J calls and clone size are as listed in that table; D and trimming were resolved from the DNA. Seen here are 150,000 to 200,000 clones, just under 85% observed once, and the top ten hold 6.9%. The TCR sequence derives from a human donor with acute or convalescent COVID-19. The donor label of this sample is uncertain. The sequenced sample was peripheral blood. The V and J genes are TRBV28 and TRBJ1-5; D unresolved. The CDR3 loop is CASSREGGQPQHF. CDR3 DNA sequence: TGTGCCAGCTCCCGCGAGGGTGGGCAGCCCCAGCATTTT.